These 9 T cell receptor beta chains were all obtained from the same sample, sequenced in a study of blood T cell repertoires in COVID-19. The data were produced by immunoSEQ multiplex PCR, yet TCRdb's version contains in-frame clones alone and is incomplete. Among 250,000 to 300,000 clones listed, approximately 91% were seen once. The sample comprised peripheral blood. The receptors here all came from a man aged 50 or older with acute or convalescent COVID-19.

This clone was detected only once. The chain combines TRBV30 with TRBJ1-2; TRBD1 might be the D (5 bases). The ends were cut back, 2 bases at V and 6 bases at J, with 13 bases in the middle. The CDR3 loop spans 13 amino acids. Germline CDR1 is GTSNPN and CDR2 is SVGIG (reference sequence). The CDR3 region has the DNA TGTGCCTGGAGTCCGTTCGGGGGAAATGGCTACACCTTC. Amino acids: CAWSPFGGNGYTF. The full variable domain, its missing parts supplied by reference TRBV30 and TRBJ1-2, is SQTIHQWPATLVQPVGSPLSLECTVEGTSNPNLYWYRQAAGRGLQLLFYSVGIGQISSEVPQNLSASRPQDRQFILSSKKLLLSDSGFYLCAWSPFGGNGYTFGSGTRLTVV.

The chain uses TRBV10-3 and TRBJ1-3; the match to TRBD1 covers 7 bases. With V trimmed by 7 bases and J by 0 bases, 6 bases remained unmatched. Germline CDR1 is ENHRY and CDR2 is SYGVKD. The CDR3 is 15 residues long. This chain's CDR3 is CAITEDRSSGNTIYF. The CDR3 region has the DNA TGTGCCATCACCGAGGACAGGAGCTCTGGAAACACCATATATTTT.

V usage is TRBV28 and J usage is TRBJ1-4; no firm D call. Trimming pared 6 bases from V and 5 bases from J, leaving 13 bases between. The CDR3 has 14 amino acids. Germline V gene data show CDR1 as MDHEN and CDR2 as SYDVKM. CDR3 nucleotide sequence: TGTGCCAGCAGCTTGCGGGCGGTCAATGAAAAACTGTTTTTT. As protein: CASSLRAVNEKLFF.

V and J are TRBV5-4 and TRBJ1-6, with a tentative D call TRBD1 (5 bases). Per germline, CDR1 SGHNT and CDR2 YYREEE (reference sequence). Trimming removed 0 bases from V and 7 bases from J, with 14 bases in between. This CDR3 comprises 16 residues. The chain's CDR3 is CASSLGGAQANSPLHF. CDR3 DNA sequence: TGTGCCAGCAGCTTGGGTGGGGCCCAGGCGAATTCACCCCTCCACTTT.

The chain is built from TRBV5-1 and TRBJ2-2; 12 nucleotides line up with TRBD2. CDR1 is SGHRS and CDR2 is YFSETQ in the germline V gene. The V segment lost 4 bases and the J segment 6 bases; nucleotides outside the gene matches: 16. The CDR3 is 19 amino acids. Here the CDR3 DNA reads TGCGCCAGCAGCCACGGACTAGCGGGACTTCCTGCGATAGCCGGGGAGCTGTTTTTT. Translation gives CASSHGLAGLPAIAGELFF.

The gene calls are TRBV4-1 and TRBJ2-2; D unclear. The germline V and J ends were trimmed by 0 bases and 4 bases, with 12 bases remaining between them. The CDR3 runs to 16 residues. CDR1 and CDR2 from the germline V gene are MGHRA and YSYEKL. The DNA for the CDR3 is TGCGCCAGCAGCCAAGATGTACCTACCCCCACCGGGGAGCTGTTTTTT. It translates to CASSQDVPTPTGELFF.

The rearrangement joins TRBV14 to TRBJ2-1; a possible D gene is TRBD1 (5 bases). CDR3 length: 14 amino acids. The ends were cut back, 8 bases at V and 3 bases at J, with 14 bases in the middle. Germline lookup yields CDR1 SGHDN and CDR2 FVKESK. The CDR3 here is CASGRTPYYNEQFF. The CDR3 nucleotides read TGTGCCAGCGGTCGGACACCCTACTACAATGAGCAGTTCTTC.

V and J are TRBV3-1 (or the pseudogene TRBV3-2) and TRBJ1-5; weak D call: TRBD1 (6 bases). V lost 0 bases and J 0 bases, leaving 9 bases between the germline ends. The CDR3 length is 16 residues. Germline loops: CDR1 LGHDT, CDR2 YNNKEL (reference sequence). CDR3 nucleotide sequence: TGTGCCAGCAGCCAAGATGGGGACAATAGCAATCAGCCCCAGCATTTT. This sequence encodes CASSQDGDNSNQPQHF.

This sequence joins TRBV5-1 and TRBJ1-3; TRBD1 agrees at 7 bases. Germline CDR1 is SGHRS and CDR2 is YFSETQ. Trimming took 1 base from V and 2 from J; bases not matched to a gene: 3. The length of the CDR3 is 15 residues. CDR3 in DNA: TGCGCCAGCAGCTTGTCCGGGACAGCTGGAAACACCATATATTTT. It encodes CASSLSGTAGNTIYF. Looking up the rest from reference TRBV5-1 and TRBJ1-3 gives the full variable domain: KAGVTQTPRYLIKTRGQQVTLSCSPISGHRSVSWYQQTPGQGLQFLFEYFSETQRNKGNFPGRFSGRQFSNSRSEMNVSTLELGDSALYLCASSLSGTAGNTIYFGEGSWLTVV.